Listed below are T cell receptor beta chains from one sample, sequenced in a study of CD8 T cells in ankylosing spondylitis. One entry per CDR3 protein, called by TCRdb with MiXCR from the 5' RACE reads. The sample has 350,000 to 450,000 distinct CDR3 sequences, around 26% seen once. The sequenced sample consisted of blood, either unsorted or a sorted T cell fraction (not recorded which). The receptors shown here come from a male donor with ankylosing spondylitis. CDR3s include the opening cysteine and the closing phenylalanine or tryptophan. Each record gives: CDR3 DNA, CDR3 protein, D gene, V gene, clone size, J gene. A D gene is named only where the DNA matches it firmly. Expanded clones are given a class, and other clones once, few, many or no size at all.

CDR3nt: TGTGCCAGCAGCCTCGACAGGGTATGGATAACCGGGGAGCTGTTTTTT; CDR3aa: CASSLDRVWITGELFF; d_gene: TRBD1; v_gene: TRBV11-2; abundance: NA; j_gene: TRBJ2-2
CDR3nt: TGTGCCAGCAGTCATGCAGATAGCAATCAGCCCCAGCATTTT; CDR3aa: CASSHADSNQPQHF; d_gene: NA; v_gene: TRBV12-3/TRBV12-4; abundance: NA; j_gene: TRBJ1-5
CDR3nt: TGCGCCAGCAGCCAGTTCTTCGCGGGAGAAGGGTCCTACGAGCAGTACTTC; CDR3aa: CASSQFFAGEGSYEQYF; d_gene: TRBD2; v_gene: TRBV4-1; abundance: NA; j_gene: TRBJ2-7
CDR3nt: TGTGCCAGCAGCACCCCCCGTGGGGGGGTGACCACTGAAGCTTTCTTT; CDR3aa: CASSTPRGGVTTEAFF; d_gene: NA; v_gene: TRBV9; abundance: NA; j_gene: TRBJ1-1
CDR3nt: TGCAGTGCCAATCAGGGGGGTAATGAAAAACTGTTTTTT; CDR3aa: CSANQGGNEKLFF; d_gene: TRBD1; v_gene: TRBV20-1; abundance: few; j_gene: TRBJ1-4
CDR3nt: TGCGCCAGCAGCCCCAAGACTAGCGGGAGTACAGATACGCAGTATTTT; CDR3aa: CASSPKTSGSTDTQYF; d_gene: TRBD2; v_gene: TRBV5-1; abundance: NA; j_gene: TRBJ2-3
CDR3nt: TGCGCCAGCAGCCCGGTAGCGGGAGGGCCCTCAGAGACCCAGTACTTC; CDR3aa: CASSPVAGGPSETQYF; d_gene: TRBD2; v_gene: TRBV5-1; abundance: NA; j_gene: TRBJ2-5
CDR3nt: TGTGCCAGTCAACCTTCTGCGGGAGGGGAAATTTCCTACAATGAGCAGTTCTTC; CDR3aa: CASQPSAGGEISYNEQFF; d_gene: TRBD2; v_gene: TRBV14; abundance: NA; j_gene: TRBJ2-1
CDR3nt: TGTGCTAGTGGCCGGTGGTCTGGGGCCAACGTCCTGACTTTC; CDR3aa: CASGRWSGANVLTF; d_gene: NA; v_gene: TRBV12-5; abundance: few; j_gene: TRBJ2-6
CDR3nt: TGCGCCAGCAAGAGGGCACCCTTCGGTTCCTATAATTCACCCCTCCACTTT; CDR3aa: CASKRAPFGSYNSPLHF; d_gene: NA; v_gene: TRBV10-2; abundance: few; j_gene: TRBJ1-6
CDR3nt: TGCAGTGCTATCTCTAGCGGGAGCAATGAGCAGTTCTTC; CDR3aa: CSAISSGSNEQFF; d_gene: TRBD2; v_gene: TRBV20-1; abundance: few; j_gene: TRBJ2-1
CDR3nt: TGTGCCTCCTCGAGGGGGGCAGATACGCAGTATTTT; CDR3aa: CASSRGADTQYF; d_gene: NA; v_gene: TRBV24-1; abundance: NA; j_gene: TRBJ2-3
CDR3nt: TGCAGTGCGCGGTGGGGGCCCCGCTTATATAATTCACCCCTCCACTTT; CDR3aa: CSARWGPRLYNSPLHF; d_gene: NA; v_gene: TRBV20-1; abundance: once; j_gene: TRBJ1-6
CDR3nt: TGTGCCACCAGTGAGGCCGGTGAGCAGTTCTTC; CDR3aa: CATSEAGEQFF; d_gene: NA; v_gene: TRBV24-1; abundance: NA; j_gene: TRBJ2-1
CDR3nt: TGTGCCATCAGTGGGCTAGCGGGAGTCATCGGGGAGCTGTTTTTT; CDR3aa: CAISGLAGVIGELFF; d_gene: TRBD2; v_gene: TRBV10-3; abundance: NA; j_gene: TRBJ2-2
CDR3nt: TGTGCCAGCACCAGCGGGAGAGAGACCCAGTACTTC; CDR3aa: CASTSGRETQYF; d_gene: TRBD2; v_gene: TRBV6-5; abundance: NA; j_gene: TRBJ2-5
CDR3nt: TGTGCCAGCAGTGAAAAGGTTGTCACAGATACGCAGTATTTT; CDR3aa: CASSEKVVTDTQYF; d_gene: NA; v_gene: TRBV2; abundance: NA; j_gene: TRBJ2-3
CDR3nt: TGTGCCAGCAGCCCTAAATTCGCACAGGCCACCTACGAGCAGTACTTC; CDR3aa: CASSPKFAQATYEQYF; d_gene: NA; v_gene: TRBV21-1; abundance: few; j_gene: TRBJ2-7
CDR3nt: TGCAGTGCTAGGCCGACAGGGGTTAATGAAAAACTGTTTTTT; CDR3aa: CSARPTGVNEKLFF; d_gene: TRBD1; v_gene: TRBV20-1; abundance: few; j_gene: TRBJ1-4
CDR3nt: TGTGCCAGCAGCCATTTAAAAGGGGACAGGGCAAATCGAGAGCAGTTCTTC; CDR3aa: CASSHLKGDRANREQFF; d_gene: TRBD1; v_gene: TRBV3-1; abundance: many; j_gene: TRBJ2-1
CDR3nt: TGTGCCAGCAGCCACTTGAGCTCCTACAATGAGCAGTTCTTC; CDR3aa: CASSHLSSYNEQFF; d_gene: NA; v_gene: TRBV3-1; abundance: NA; j_gene: TRBJ2-1
CDR3nt: TGTGCCAGCAGCCAAGACGGCACAGGGGGCTGGGAGACCCAGTACTTC; CDR3aa: CASSQDGTGGWETQYF; d_gene: TRBD1; v_gene: TRBV4-2; abundance: NA; j_gene: TRBJ2-5
CDR3nt: TGCAGCGTCCGACACGCGGAGGCTGAAGCTTTCTTT; CDR3aa: CSVRHAEAEAFF; d_gene: NA; v_gene: TRBV29-1; abundance: NA; j_gene: TRBJ1-1
CDR3nt: TGCAGTGCCCTCCCAGGCCTTAACAATGAGCAGTTCTTC; CDR3aa: CSALPGLNNEQFF; d_gene: NA; v_gene: TRBV20-1; abundance: few; j_gene: TRBJ2-1